This T cell receptor beta chain was sequenced in a study of tumor-infiltrating lymphocytes in primary liver carcinoma. With a constant-region primer, TCR beta cDNA was made from around 520 ng of total RNA. The TCR beta library was amplified through three nested multiplex PCR rounds in a modified ARM-PCR procedure. TCRdb reanalysed the multiplex PCR reads using MiXCR and keeps one entry per CDR3 protein. The sample contains approximately 100,000 distinct CDR3 sequences, about 67% of which appear only once. Extraction of RNA together with DNA used about 17-31 mg of unsorted bulk tissue. Surgical resection treated primary liver carcinoma in the patients. Chronic HBV infection was present, with no prior treatment. This clonotype was picked up a small number of times. The sequence was obtained from a woman aged 60-75 years with primary liver carcinoma and hepatitis B virus infection. Input material: liver tumor tissue from sampling region 2. The sample's subset: tumor region T2, inferior pole.

CDR3 loop: CARRDRTNEKLFF. For the CDR3, the DNA is TGTGCCAGAAGGGACAGAACTAATGAAAAACTGTTTTTT. The J gene is TRBJ1-4, the V gene TRBV2; 7 bases are a match to TRBD1. The junction had 2 bases not matched to a gene; V was cut back by 9 bases and J by 1 base. CDR3 length: 13 residues. Per the germline V gene, CDR1 is SNHLY and CDR2 is FYNNEI.